These 32 T cell receptor beta chains were all obtained from the same sample, sequenced in a study of synovial regulatory T cells in juvenile arthritis. The repertoire was sequenced with immunoSEQ multiplex PCR; TCRdb's copy has only in-frame clones and lacks some. Recorded for this sample: roughly 1,600 clones. Synovial fluid was collected with matched peripheral blood from each patient with active arthritis. The material sequenced was Treg cells from the synovium. The receptor source for this set is a donor between 2 and 29 years old with juvenile idiopathic arthritis.

This clone is deemed medium-sized by its frequency. The rearrangement joins TRBV19 to TRBJ2-7; TCRdb indicates TRBD1, and absent DNA this call remains unverified. CDR3 length equals 13 residues. The protein alone is recorded here. Per the germline V gene, CDR1 is LNHDA and CDR2 is SQIVND (reference sequence). The CDR3 here is CASSNARANEQYF.

According to its frequency, this clone is medium-sized. This chain uses TRBV28 with TRBJ1-5; the D gene TCRdb calls, TRBD1, cannot be checked with no DNA. CDR3 length: 14 residues. No DNA appears here. In germline, CDR1 is MDHEN, CDR2 SYDVKM. This CDR3 reads CASSRTGANQPQHF.

Considering frequency, this clone is medium-sized. The rearrangement uses TRBV14 and TRBJ2-5; with no DNA, the TCRdb D assignment of TRBD2 cannot be verified. This CDR3 has 11 residues. No nucleotide data were recorded. Germline V lookup: CDR1 SGHDN, CDR2 FVKESK. The CDR3 reads CASSQDRTQYF.

Considering frequency, this clone is medium-sized. The chain couples TRBV28 to TRBJ1-4. The CDR3 sequence is 16 residues long. DNA for this receptor is not on file. Germline values: CDR1 MDHEN, CDR2 SYDVKM. Here the CDR3 reads CASSYNALGGEEKLFF. The complete variable domain, with remaining parts taken from reference TRBV28 and TRBJ1-4, reads DVKVTQSSRYLVKRTGEKVFLECVQDMDHENMFWYRQDPGLGLRLIYFSYDVKMKEKGDIPEGYSVSREKKERFSLILESASTNQTSMYLCASSYNALGGEEKLFFGSGTQLSVL.

This clone counts as medium-sized by frequency. The chain couples TRBV7-9 to TRBJ1-3. Germline V gene sequence: CDR1 SEHNR, CDR2 FQNEAQ (reference sequence). There are 13 residues in the CDR3. The DNA is not on file. The CDR3 sequence: CASRGQTGNTIYF.

Considering frequency, this clone is medium-sized. The chain has TRBV15 and TRBJ2-7; TCRdb calls TRBD1, which cannot be checked without DNA. This CDR3 region has 17 residues. The DNA sequence is not available. Germline V gene sequence: CDR1 LNHNV, CDR2 YYDKDF (reference sequence). The CDR3 spells CATSRGTGQNYLGEQYF.

This clone is labeled large based on frequency. V usage is TRBV5-1 and J usage is TRBJ2-7; the D call of TRBD1 rests on TCRdb alone, since no DNA is present to check it. CDR1 is SGHRS, CDR2 YFSETQ, per germline. The CDR3 sequence is 16 residues long. The entry carries no DNA sequence. The CDR3 here is CASSRRGQGVTYEQYF.

This clone shows up as medium-sized by frequency. This chain uses TRBV19 with TRBJ2-1; with no DNA, the TCRdb D assignment of TRBD2 cannot be verified. The CDR3 is 16 amino acids. Only the protein is on record. Germline assignment: CDR1 LNHDA and CDR2 SQIVND (reference sequence). CDR3 sequence reads: CASKSSGSIPYNEQFF.

This clone counts as medium-sized by frequency. The chain combines TRBV7-3 with TRBJ2-2. The CDR3 contains 16 residues. This entry has no DNA. The germline CDR1 and CDR2 sequences are SGHTA and FQGTGA. This CDR3 is CASSLGVGTNTGELFF. Supplemented by reference TRBV7-3 and TRBJ2-2, the full variable domain reads GAGVSQTPSNKVTEKGKYVELRCDPISGHTALYWYRQSLGQGPEFLIYFQGTGAADDSGLPNDRFFAVRPEGSVSTLKIQRTERGDSAVYLCASSLGVGTNTGELFFGEGSRLTVL.

This clone counts as medium-sized by frequency. J is TRBJ2-7 and V is TRBV5-1; TCRdb proposes TRBD1, but this gene call is untestable without DNA. In germline, CDR1 is SGHRS, CDR2 YFSETQ. This CDR3 has 15 residues. The nucleotide record is missing. CDR3 protein: CASSLTYRGNYEQYF.

Its frequency marks this clone as medium-sized (0.01 to 0.1%). J is TRBJ1-6 and V is TRBV6-5. The CDR3 spans 14 residues. DNA is not on record. In germline, CDR1 is MNHEY, CDR2 SVGAGI. The CDR3 here is CASTARRYNSPLHF.

By frequency, this clone is medium-sized (0.01 to 0.1%). The chain is built from TRBV10-3 and TRBJ1-1. The CDR3 spans 13 residues. DNA for this receptor is not on file. Germline loops: CDR1 ENHRY, CDR2 SYGVKD. The CDR3 is CATRYTGNTEAFF.

This clone is called medium-sized (0.01 to 0.1%) based on its frequency. The gene calls are TRBV7-2 and TRBJ2-5; as DNA is missing, the TRBD2 call by TCRdb cannot be tested. Per the germline V gene, CDR1 is SGHTA and CDR2 is FQGNSA. CDR3 length: 15 residues. The DNA sequence is not available. CDR3 in amino acids: CASSFRTSGKETQYF. Full variable domain (remainder filled in from reference TRBV7-2 and TRBJ2-5): GAGVSQSPSNKVTEKGKDVELRCDPISGHTALYWYRQSLGQGLEFLIYFQGNSAPDKSGLPSDRFSAERTGGSVSTLTIQRTQQEDSAVYLCASSFRTSGKETQYFGPGTRLLVL.

Considering frequency, this clone is medium-sized. V is TRBV28 and J is TRBJ2-7; as DNA is missing, the TRBD2 call by TCRdb cannot be tested. The germline V gene has CDR1 MDHEN and CDR2 SYDVKM. The CDR3 consists of 14 residues. DNA is not recorded here. The CDR3 region is CASGNTLNSYEQYF.

This clone registers medium-sized by frequency. CDR3 protein: CASSLGLAGGPREQYF. J is TRBJ2-7 and V is TRBV7-2; checking the TCRdb D call of TRBD2 is not possible without DNA. Germline values: CDR1 SGHTA, CDR2 FQGNSA. The CDR3 is made up of 16 amino acids. No DNA is given.

This rearrangement joins TRBV11-3 to TRBJ2-1; without DNA, the TCRdb call of TRBD2 cannot be checked. There are 14 residues in the CDR3. No DNA appears here. The germline CDR1 and CDR2 sequences are SGHNT and YENEEA. CDR3 residues: CASSFGLGYNEQFF.

Its frequency marks this clone as medium-sized. V usage is TRBV14 and J usage is TRBJ2-5. CDR1 is SGHDN and CDR2 is FVKESK in the germline V gene. The CDR3 is made up of 14 amino acids. Only the protein sequence is given. CDR3 protein: CASSQAWGKETQYF. The full variable domain, completed using reference TRBV14 and TRBJ2-5, is EAGVTQFPSHSVIEKGQTVTLRCDPISGHDNLYWYRRVMGKEIKFLLHFVKESKQDESGMPNNRFLAERTGGTYSTLKVQPAELEDSGVYFCASSQAWGKETQYFGPGTRLLVL.

This clone counts as medium-sized by frequency. This rearrangement joins TRBV19 to TRBJ2-3; TCRdb returns TRBD2, unconfirmable since there is no DNA. The CDR3 has 13 amino acids. Only the protein sequence is given. Germline-derived CDR1 and CDR2 are LNHDA and SQIVND (reference sequence). CDR3 protein: CATQRAGTDTQYF.

This clone is classed as medium-sized by frequency. V usage is TRBV6-6 and J usage is TRBJ2-7; TCRdb proposes TRBD2, but this gene call is untestable without DNA. Germline V gene data show CDR1 as MNHNY and CDR2 as SVGAGI (reference sequence). The CDR3 contains 16 residues. The DNA is not on file. CDR3: CASSRRRQAGIYEQYF.

This clone is called medium-sized (0.01 to 0.1%) based on its frequency. CDR3 region: CASSPQGSYHYGYTF. This chain links TRBV18 with TRBJ1-2; lacking DNA, the TRBD1 call made by TCRdb goes unchecked. This CDR3 contains 15 residues. No DNA accompanies this entry. Looked up from germline, CDR1 is KGHSH and CDR2 is LQKENI.

CDR3 region: CASSFTLYEQYF. The chain recombines TRBV11-2 with TRBJ2-7. CDR1 and CDR2 from the germline V gene are SGHAT and FQNNGV. This CDR3 is built from 12 residues. No DNA is given.

This rearrangement joins TRBV4-1 to TRBJ2-3. Per germline, CDR1 MGHRA and CDR2 YSYEKL. This CDR3 contains 14 residues. Only the protein is available. This CDR3 is CASSQTGYTDTQYF.

This clone is medium-sized by frequency. The chain is built from TRBV5-4 and TRBJ2-1; TCRdb's D gene call, TRBD2, goes unchecked for lack of DNA. The germline CDR1 and CDR2 sequences are SGHNT and YYREEE (reference sequence). This CDR3 region has 17 residues. No DNA has been recorded. CDR3 in amino acids: CASSFGTSGRDYNEQFF.

This clone counts as medium-sized (0.01 to 0.1%) by frequency. This chain uses TRBV5-4 with TRBJ2-7; TCRdb indicates TRBD2, and absent DNA this call remains unverified. The CDR3 has 14 residues. Only the protein is available. Germline-derived CDR1 and CDR2 are SGHNT and YYREEE (reference sequence). The chain's CDR3 is CASSLGLADHEQYF.

By frequency, this clone registers medium-sized. The chain links TRBV5-1 to TRBJ2-5. This CDR3 comprises 12 residues. No coding sequence is recorded. Germline assignment: CDR1 SGHRS and CDR2 YFSETQ. The CDR3 is CASSLPDETQYF.

By frequency, this clone is medium-sized. The gene calls are TRBV10-3 and TRBJ2-5; TCRdb calls TRBD2, which cannot be checked without DNA. In germline, CDR1 is ENHRY, CDR2 SYGVKD. The CDR3 covers 13 residues. The DNA is unrecorded. The CDR3 spells CAISSGTQETQYF.

In terms of frequency, this clone is medium-sized. The rearrangement uses TRBV27 and TRBJ1-2; there is no DNA to check the TCRdb D call of TRBD1. The CDR3 is made up of 16 amino acids. No DNA was logged. Germline-derived CDR1 and CDR2 are MNHEY and SMNVEV (reference sequence). CDR3 sequence reads: CASSLSIRQGVYGYTF.

The rearrangement links TRBV18 to TRBJ1-1. The CDR3 is made up of 13 amino acids. There is no recorded DNA. The germline CDR1 and CDR2 sequences are KGHSH and LQKENI. This CDR3 reads CASSLGGPRRAFF. The full variable domain, rest sourced from reference TRBV18 and TRBJ1-1, is NAGVMQNPRHLVRRRGQEARLRCSPMKGHSHVYWYRQLPEEGLKFMVYLQKENIIDESGMPKERFSAEFPKEGPSILRIQQVVRGDSAAYFCASSLGGPRRAFFGQGTRLTVV.

This clone is classed as medium-sized by frequency. The chain has TRBV29-1 and TRBJ2-5. CDR1 and CDR2 from the germline V gene are SQVTM and ANQGSEA. There are 13 residues in the CDR3. The coding DNA is unavailable. This chain's CDR3 is CSVEVWGKETQYF.

This clone is classed as medium-sized by frequency. The genes are TRBV18 and TRBJ2-2. CDR3 size: 12 residues. No DNA was logged. Germline lookup yields CDR1 KGHSH and CDR2 LQKENI. Here the CDR3 reads CASSPPGGELFF.

This clone is classed as medium-sized by frequency. V and J are TRBV6-6 and TRBJ1-5. CDR3 size: 15 residues. The DNA is not on file. Germline CDR1 reads MNHNY; CDR2 reads SVGAGI (reference sequence). CDR3 amino acids: CASEGGGYSNQPQHF.

By frequency, this clone is medium-sized. This chain uses TRBV30 with TRBJ1-5. The CDR3 contains 16 residues. The nucleotide record is missing. CDR1 is GTSNPN, CDR2 SVGIG, per germline (reference sequence). This CDR3 reads CAWSALNKVKHQPQHF.